The T cell receptor (beta chain) described here comes from a study of OX40 agonist ivuxolimab in advanced cancers. Looking at the study overall: The patients' treatment was ivuxolimab, an agonistic anti-OX40 (CD134) antibody.

V lost 1 base, J lost 13 bases, and 15 bases lay in between. This CDR3 region has 13 residues. The germline V gene encodes CDR1 LNHDA and CDR2 SQIVND (reference sequence). TCRdb keeps only in-frame clones here, not all; method: immunoSEQ multiplex PCR. The profile shows about 38,000 clones, roughly 82% of them singletons. Patients had blood sampled at baseline and again on cycle 4 day 1 and cycle 7 day 1. The receptor was isolated from an adult with an advanced solid tumor such as melanoma, head and neck, liver or kidney cancer. The chain recombines TRBV19 with TRBJ2-3, with D tentatively TRBD2 (5 bases). The sample here was CD4+ or CD8+ T cells sorted from blood, taken in a trial of the OX40 agonist ivuxolimab. DNA of the CDR3: TGTGCCAGTAGTATAGCCAACCGGGATCGCGAGTATTTT. Translating it yields CASSIANRDREYF.